Sequencing of this T cell receptor beta chain was carried out in a study of control samples from healthy donors and cancer patients. Germline CDR1 MNHEY, CDR2 SMNVEV (reference sequence). The ends lost 8 bases at V and 8 bases at J; junction bases unmatched: 13. This CDR3 spans 15 amino acids. Data came from immunoSEQ multiplex PCR; TCRdb stores just in-frame clones and leaves some out. The data hold 350,000 to 450,000 clones, with 80% to 95% observed a single time. This receptor was obtained from a man aged 40-55 years with head and neck cancer. The sample comprised PBMCs. The V call is TRBV27, the J call TRBJ2-7; TRBD1 matches 12 bases. In DNA, the CDR3 is TGTGCCAGCGCCCTGCCCGGGACAGGGGGCAACAAGCAGTACTTC. It codes for CASALPGTGGNKQYF.